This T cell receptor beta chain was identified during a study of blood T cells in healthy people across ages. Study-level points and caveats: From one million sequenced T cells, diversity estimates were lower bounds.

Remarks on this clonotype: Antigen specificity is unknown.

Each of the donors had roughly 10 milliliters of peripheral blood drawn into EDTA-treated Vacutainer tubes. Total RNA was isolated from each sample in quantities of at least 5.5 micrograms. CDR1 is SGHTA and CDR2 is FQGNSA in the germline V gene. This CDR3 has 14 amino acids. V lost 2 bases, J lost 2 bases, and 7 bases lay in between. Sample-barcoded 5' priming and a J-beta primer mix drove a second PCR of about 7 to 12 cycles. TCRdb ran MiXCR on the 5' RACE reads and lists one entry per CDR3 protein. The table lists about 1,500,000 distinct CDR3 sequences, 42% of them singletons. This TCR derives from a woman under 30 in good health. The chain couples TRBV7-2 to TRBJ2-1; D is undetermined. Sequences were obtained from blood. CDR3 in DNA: TGTGCCAGCAGCTTACTTCCAGCCTACAATGAGCAGTTCTTC. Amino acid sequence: CASSLLPAYNEQFF.